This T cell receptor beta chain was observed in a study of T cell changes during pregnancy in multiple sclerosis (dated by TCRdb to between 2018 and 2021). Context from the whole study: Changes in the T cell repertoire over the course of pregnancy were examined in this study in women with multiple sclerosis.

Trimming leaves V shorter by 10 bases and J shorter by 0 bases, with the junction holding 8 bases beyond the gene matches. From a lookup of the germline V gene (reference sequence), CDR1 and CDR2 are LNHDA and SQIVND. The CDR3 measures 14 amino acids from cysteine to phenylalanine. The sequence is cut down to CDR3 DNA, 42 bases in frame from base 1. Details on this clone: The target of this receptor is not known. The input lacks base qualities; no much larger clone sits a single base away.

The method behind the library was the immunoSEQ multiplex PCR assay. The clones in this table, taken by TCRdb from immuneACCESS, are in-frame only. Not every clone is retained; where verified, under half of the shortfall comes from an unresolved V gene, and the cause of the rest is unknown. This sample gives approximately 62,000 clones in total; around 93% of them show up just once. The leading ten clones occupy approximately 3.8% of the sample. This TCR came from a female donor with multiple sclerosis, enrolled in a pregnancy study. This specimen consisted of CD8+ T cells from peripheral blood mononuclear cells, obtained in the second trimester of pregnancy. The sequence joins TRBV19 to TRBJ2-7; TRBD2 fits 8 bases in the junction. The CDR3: CANLRGGRSYEQYF. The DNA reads TGTGCCAACCTCCGGGGGGGACGCTCCTACGAGCAGTACTTC.